Below are 4 T cell receptor beta chains sequenced from a single sample in a study of blood T cell repertoires in COVID-19. Profiling relied on immunoSEQ multiplex PCR, and the TCRdb table lists in-frame clones only, not all of them. The data hold about 35,000 clones, with approximately 85% observed a single time. Specimen: peripheral blood. These receptors were collected from a man aged 55 to 69 with active or convalescent COVID-19.

This clone was detected once. The V call is TRBV4-3, the J call TRBJ1-1; no clear D gene. Germline CDR1 LGHNA, CDR2 YSLEER. There are 15 residues in the CDR3. Trimming pared 1 base from V and 3 bases from J, leaving 12 bases between. CDR3 DNA: TGCGCCAGCAGCCAAGGGGTCCGGGAGGACACTGAAGCTTTCTTT. Translation gives CASSQGVREDTEAFF.

The chain employs TRBV10-3 and TRBJ1-5; perhaps TRBD1 as D (5 bases). Germline V gives CDR1 ENHRY, CDR2 SYGVKD. This CDR3 has 17 amino acids. Between the trimmed V and J ends, which lost 4 bases and 2 bases, there was a span of 18 bases. CDR3 protein: CAISGGAGTLGNQPQHF. CDR3 in DNA: TGTGCCATCAGTGGAGGTGCAGGGACTTTGGGCAATCAGCCCCAGCATTTT.

The gene calls are TRBV7-6 and TRBJ2-5; 8 bases align to TRBD2. Germline-derived CDR1 and CDR2 are SGHVS and FNYEAQ. The CDR3 has 15 amino acids. V shed 2 bases and J 5 bases; nucleotides not matched to a gene: 7. The CDR3 protein is CASSLTGGAGETQYF. As DNA, the CDR3 is TGTGCCAGCAGCTTAACGGGGGGGGCCGGGGAGACCCAGTACTTC.

The gene calls are TRBV3-1 (or the pseudogene TRBV3-2) and TRBJ1-5; D remains unclear. From germline, CDR1 is LGHDT and CDR2 YNNKEL (reference sequence). Trimming pared 4 bases from V and 3 bases from J, leaving 4 bases between. The CDR3 has 12 residues. Here the CDR3 DNA reads TGTGCCAGCAGCCTTCACAATCAGCCCCAGCATTTT. Encoded protein: CASSLHNQPQHF.